This T cell receptor (beta chain) appears in the sequencing data of a study of blood T cell repertoires in COVID-19. Study background: The study drew acute and convalescent COVID-19 samples from the United States, Italy and Spain.

Under the authors' procedure: Reference gene primer amplification in the assay estimated nucleated cell counts. The assay was immunoSEQ multiplex PCR, and TCRdb's table has in-frame clones only and misses some. V and J calls plus clone size are reproduced from that table; the DNA served to infer D and trimming. The sample records 95,000 to 150,000 clones, 86% being singletons. With V trimmed by 8 bases and J by 6 bases, 5 bases remained unmatched. The germline V gene has CDR1 MGHDK and CDR2 SYGVNS. The CDR3 contains 13 residues. The sequenced material came from peripheral blood. This chain connects TRBV25-1 to TRBJ2-3; 10 nucleotides match TRBD1. The receptor's source is a human donor in a cohort sampled during active COVID-19. CDR3 residues: CASGGQGTDTQYF. Written as DNA, the CDR3 is TGTGCCAGCGGGGGACAGGGGACCGATACGCAGTATTTT.